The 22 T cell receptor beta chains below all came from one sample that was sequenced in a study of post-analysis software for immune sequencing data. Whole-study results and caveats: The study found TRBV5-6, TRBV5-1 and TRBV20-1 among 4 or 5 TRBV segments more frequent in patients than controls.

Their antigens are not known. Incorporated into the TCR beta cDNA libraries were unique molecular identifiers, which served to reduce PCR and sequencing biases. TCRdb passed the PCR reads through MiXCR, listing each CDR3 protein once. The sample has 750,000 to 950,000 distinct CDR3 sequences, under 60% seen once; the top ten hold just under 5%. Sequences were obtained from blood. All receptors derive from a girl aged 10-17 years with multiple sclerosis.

CDR3: CASSGGLAGNRNEQFF. CDR3 in DNA: TGCGCCAGCAGCGGCGGACTAGCGGGAAATCGCAATGAGCAGTTCTTC. The chain combines TRBV5-1 with TRBJ2-1, with 12 bases matching TRBD2. With V trimmed by 4 bases and J by 6 bases, 8 bases remained unmatched. Germline CDR1 is SGHRS and CDR2 is YFSETQ. CDR3 length equals 16 residues.

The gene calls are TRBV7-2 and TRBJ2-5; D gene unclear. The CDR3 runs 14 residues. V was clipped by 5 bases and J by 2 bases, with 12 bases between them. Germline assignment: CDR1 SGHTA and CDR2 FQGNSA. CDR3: CASSGRAIQETQYF. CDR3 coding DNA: TGTGCCAGCAGCGGCCGGGCGATACAAGAGACCCAGTACTTC. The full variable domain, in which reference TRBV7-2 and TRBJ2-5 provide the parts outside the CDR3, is GAGVSQSPSNKVTEKGKDVELRCDPISGHTALYWYRQSLGQGLEFLIYFQGNSAPDKSGLPSDRFSAERTGGSVSTLTIQRTQQEDSAVYLCASSGRAIQETQYFGPGTRLLVL.

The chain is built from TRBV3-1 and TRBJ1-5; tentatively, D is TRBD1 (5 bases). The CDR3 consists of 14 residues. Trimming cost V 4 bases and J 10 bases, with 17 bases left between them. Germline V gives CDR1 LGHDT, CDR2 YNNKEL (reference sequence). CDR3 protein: CASSPRQGGPPQHF. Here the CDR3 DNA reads TGTGCCAGCAGCCCCCGCCAGGGTGGGCCCCCCCAGCATTTT.

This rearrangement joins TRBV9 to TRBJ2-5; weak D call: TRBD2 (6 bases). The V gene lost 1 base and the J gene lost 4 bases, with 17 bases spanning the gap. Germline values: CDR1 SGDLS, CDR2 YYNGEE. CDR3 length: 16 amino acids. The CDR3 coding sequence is TGTGCCAGCAGCGTATATTCGGGAGATTCAGGAGAGACCCAGTACTTC. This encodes CASSVYSGDSGETQYF.

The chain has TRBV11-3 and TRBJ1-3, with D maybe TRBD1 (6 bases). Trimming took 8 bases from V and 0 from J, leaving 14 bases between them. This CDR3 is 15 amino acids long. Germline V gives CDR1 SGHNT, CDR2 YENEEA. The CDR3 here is CASGQSRLSGNTIYF. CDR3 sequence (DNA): TGTGCCAGCGGACAGTCTCGGCTCTCTGGAAACACCATATATTTT.

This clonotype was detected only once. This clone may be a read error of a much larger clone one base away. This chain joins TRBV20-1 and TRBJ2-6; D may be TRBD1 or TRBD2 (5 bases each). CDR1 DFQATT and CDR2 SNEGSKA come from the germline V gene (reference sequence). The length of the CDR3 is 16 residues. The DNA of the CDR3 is TGCGGTGCTAGAGATGGGGGAGTCGCTGGGGCCAACGTCCTGACTTTC. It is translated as CGARDGGVAGANVLTF.

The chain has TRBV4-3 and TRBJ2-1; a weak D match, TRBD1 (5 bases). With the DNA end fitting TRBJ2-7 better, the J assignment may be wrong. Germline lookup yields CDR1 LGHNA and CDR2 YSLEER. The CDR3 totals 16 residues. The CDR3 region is CASSQVVGQYGYEQYF. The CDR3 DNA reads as TGCGCCAGCAGCCAAGTTGTCGGACAATACGGCTACGAGCAGTACTTC.

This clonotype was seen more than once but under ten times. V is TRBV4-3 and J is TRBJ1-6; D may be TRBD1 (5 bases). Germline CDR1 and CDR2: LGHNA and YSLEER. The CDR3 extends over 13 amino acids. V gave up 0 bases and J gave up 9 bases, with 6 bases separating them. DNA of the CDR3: TGCGCCAGCAGCCAAGATCAGGGTTCACCCCTCCACTTT. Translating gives CASSQDQGSPLHF.

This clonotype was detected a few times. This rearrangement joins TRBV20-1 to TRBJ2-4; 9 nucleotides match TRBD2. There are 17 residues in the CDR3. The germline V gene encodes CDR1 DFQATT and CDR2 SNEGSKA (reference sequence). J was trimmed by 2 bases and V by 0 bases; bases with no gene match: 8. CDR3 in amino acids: CSARDLVAGVPKNIQYF. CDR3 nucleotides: TGCAGTGCTAGAGATCTAGTAGCGGGAGTACCCAAAAACATTCAGTACTTC.

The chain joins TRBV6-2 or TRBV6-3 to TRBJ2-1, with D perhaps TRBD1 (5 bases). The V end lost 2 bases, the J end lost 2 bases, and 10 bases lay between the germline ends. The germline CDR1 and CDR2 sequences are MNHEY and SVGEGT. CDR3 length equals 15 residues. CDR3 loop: CASSYRGLPYNEQFF. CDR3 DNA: TGTGCCAGCAGTTACAGGGGTCTACCCTACAATGAGCAGTTCTTC.

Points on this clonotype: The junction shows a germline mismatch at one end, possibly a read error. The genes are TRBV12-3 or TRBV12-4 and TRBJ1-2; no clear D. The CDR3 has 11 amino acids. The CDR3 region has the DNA TGTGCCGGCAGTTTGACGGATGGCTACACCTTC. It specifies CAGSLTDGYTF.

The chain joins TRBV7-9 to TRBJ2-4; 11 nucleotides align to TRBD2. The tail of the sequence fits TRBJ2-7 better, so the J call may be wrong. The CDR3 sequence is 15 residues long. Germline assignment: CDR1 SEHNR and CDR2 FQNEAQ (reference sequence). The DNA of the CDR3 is TGTGCCAGCAGCAAGACTAGCGGGAATGGCTACGAGCAGTACTTC. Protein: CASSKTSGNGYEQYF.

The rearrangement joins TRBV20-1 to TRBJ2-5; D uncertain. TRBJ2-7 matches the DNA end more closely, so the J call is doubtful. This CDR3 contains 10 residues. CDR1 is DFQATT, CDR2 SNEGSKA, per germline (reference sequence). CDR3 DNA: TGCAGTGCTGCGTTATACGAGCAGTACTTC. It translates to CSAALYEQYF.

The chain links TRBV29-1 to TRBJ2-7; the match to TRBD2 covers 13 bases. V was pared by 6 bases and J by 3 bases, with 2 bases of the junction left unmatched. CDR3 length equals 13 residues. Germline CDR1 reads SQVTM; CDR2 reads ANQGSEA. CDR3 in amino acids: CSVGTSGIYEQYF. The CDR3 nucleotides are TGCAGCGTCGGGACTAGCGGGATCTACGAGCAGTACTTC.

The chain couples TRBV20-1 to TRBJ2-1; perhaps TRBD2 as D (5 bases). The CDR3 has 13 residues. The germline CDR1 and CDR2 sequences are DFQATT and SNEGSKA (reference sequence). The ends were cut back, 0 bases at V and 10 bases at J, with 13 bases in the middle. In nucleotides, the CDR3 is TGCAGTGCTAGAGATCACAAAGGAGGCGAGCAGTTCTTC. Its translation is CSARDHKGGEQFF.

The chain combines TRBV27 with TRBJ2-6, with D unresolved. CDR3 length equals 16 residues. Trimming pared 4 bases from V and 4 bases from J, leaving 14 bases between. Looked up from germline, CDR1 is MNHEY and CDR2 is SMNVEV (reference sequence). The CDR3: CASSSLWRYGANVLTF. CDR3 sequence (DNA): TGTGCCAGCAGTTCTCTCTGGCGTTACGGGGCCAACGTCCTGACTTTC.

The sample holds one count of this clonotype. The CDR3 sequence is CSVSRQSDTQYF. Here the CDR3 DNA reads TGCAGCGTCTCCCGACAGTCAGATACGCAGTATTTT. The rearrangement joins TRBV29-1 to TRBJ2-3; D might be TRBD1 (5 bases). The germline CDR1 and CDR2 sequences are SQVTM and ANQGSEA. V was cut by 6 bases and J by 4 bases, with 11 bases left in between. CDR3 size: 12 residues.

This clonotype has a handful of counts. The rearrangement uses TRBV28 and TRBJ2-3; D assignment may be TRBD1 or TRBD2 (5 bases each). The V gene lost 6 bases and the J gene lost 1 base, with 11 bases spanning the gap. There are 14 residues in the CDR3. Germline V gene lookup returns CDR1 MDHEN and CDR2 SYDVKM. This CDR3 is CASSVGRGTDTQYF. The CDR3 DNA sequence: TGTGCCAGCAGCGTGGGGCGGGGCACAGATACGCAGTATTTT. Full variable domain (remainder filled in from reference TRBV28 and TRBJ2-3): DVKVTQSSRYLVKRTGEKVFLECVQDMDHENMFWYRQDPGLGLRLIYFSYDVKMKEKGDIPEGYSVSREKKERFSLILESASTNQTSMYLCASSVGRGTDTQYFGPGTRLTVL.

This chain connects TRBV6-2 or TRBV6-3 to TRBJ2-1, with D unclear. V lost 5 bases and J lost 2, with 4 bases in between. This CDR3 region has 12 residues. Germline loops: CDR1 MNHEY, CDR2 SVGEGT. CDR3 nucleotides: TGTGCCAGCAGTAACACCTACAATGAGCAGTTCTTC. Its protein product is CASSNTYNEQFF.

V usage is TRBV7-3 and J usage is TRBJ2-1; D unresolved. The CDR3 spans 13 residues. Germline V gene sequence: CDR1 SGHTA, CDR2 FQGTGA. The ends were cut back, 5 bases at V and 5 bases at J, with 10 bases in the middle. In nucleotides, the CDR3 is TGTGCCAGCAGCAAGAATAACAACAATGAGCAGTTCTTC. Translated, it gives CASSKNNNNEQFF.

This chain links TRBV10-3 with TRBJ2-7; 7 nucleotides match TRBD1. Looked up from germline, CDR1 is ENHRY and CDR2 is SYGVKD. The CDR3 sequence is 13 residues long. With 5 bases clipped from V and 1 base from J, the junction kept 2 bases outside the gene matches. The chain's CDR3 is CAISPGGSYEQYF. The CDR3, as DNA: TGTGCCATCAGTCCAGGGGGTTCCTACGAGCAGTACTTC.

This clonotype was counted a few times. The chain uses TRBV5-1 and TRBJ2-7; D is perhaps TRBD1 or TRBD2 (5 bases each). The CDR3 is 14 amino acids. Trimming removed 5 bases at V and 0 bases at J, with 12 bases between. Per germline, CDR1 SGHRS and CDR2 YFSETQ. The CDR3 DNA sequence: TGCGCCAGCAGGGGGGACGCAAGCTCCTACGAGCAGTACTTC. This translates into CASRGDASSYEQYF.